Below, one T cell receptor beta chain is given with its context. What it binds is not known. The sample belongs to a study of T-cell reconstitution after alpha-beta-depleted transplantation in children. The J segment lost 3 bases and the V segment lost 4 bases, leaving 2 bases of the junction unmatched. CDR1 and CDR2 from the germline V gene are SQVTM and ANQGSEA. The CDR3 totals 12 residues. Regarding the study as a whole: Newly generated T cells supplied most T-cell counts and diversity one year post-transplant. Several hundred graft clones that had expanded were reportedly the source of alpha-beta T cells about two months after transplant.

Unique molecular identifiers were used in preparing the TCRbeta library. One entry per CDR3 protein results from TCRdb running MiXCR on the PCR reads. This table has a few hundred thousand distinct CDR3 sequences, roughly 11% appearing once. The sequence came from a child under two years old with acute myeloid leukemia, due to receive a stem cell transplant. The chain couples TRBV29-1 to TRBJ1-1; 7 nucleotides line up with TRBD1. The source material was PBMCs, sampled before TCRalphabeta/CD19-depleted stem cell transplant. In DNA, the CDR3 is TGCAGCGTTGGACAGGGCTACACTGAAGCTTTCTTT. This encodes CSVGQGYTEAFF.